Sequencing of this TCR beta chain was carried out in a study of T cells in Graves' hyperthyroidism and ophthalmopathy. Study-level findings and limits: Blood shared most expanded thyroid clonotypes above 0.001. The authors' 13 V-J model separated ophthalmopathy from stable hyperthyroidism.

This clonotype was found once. Its cognate antigen is unknown. With a duration under 2 months, the hyperthyroidism was newly diagnosed in patients aged 18 to 65. Uncontrolled infection, other autoimmune disease, pregnancy and lactation each barred patients from inclusion. There were TCR beta CDR3 regions amplified from RNA transcripts. The TCR CDR3 was amplified in a first-round RT-PCR using the HTBI primer set. MiXCR was run by TCRdb on the multiplex PCR reads, yielding one entry per CDR3 protein. In the table there are 750,000 to 900,000 distinct CDR3 sequences, over 35% of which are singletons. The CDR3 is 14 amino acids. The V and J ends lost 3 bases and 1 base respectively, with 13 bases between them. CDR1 and CDR2 (germline): DFQATT, SNEGSKA (reference sequence).

The TCR originated in a man aged 18 to 30 with Graves' hyperthyroidism. Sequenced sample: blood. J is TRBJ2-7 and V is TRBV20-1, with unresolved D. CDR3 residues: CSASTRPLSYEQYF. The CDR3 nucleotides read TGCAGTGCTAGTACCCGGCCCCTGTCCTACGAGCAGTACTTC.